This TCR beta chain is from a study of shared clonotypes between healthy human individuals (dated by TCRdb to the early 2020s). In terms of the full investigation: The cohort comprised a couple of women and a few men aged 18 to 49 years. The study deeply sequenced blood TCR repertoires of several healthy adults to estimate repertoire size and the extent of clonotype sharing between individuals. To increase sequencing depth and limit assay-specific biases, TCR repertoire library preparation and sequencing were carried out by different laboratories using diverse techniques. Leukapheresis yielded between about 0.9 and 9 billion PBMCs per donor. For each donor, CD4 naive and CD4 memory were each run on three plates, CD8 naive on two plates, and CD8 memory on one plate. General findings and caveats noted by the study authors: Pairwise subsampling led to the expectation that sequencing depth would affect the degree of clonotype sharing among donors. Rarefaction of sorted-subset datasets indicated incomplete sequencing despite the large sequencing depth. Naive subsets generally had larger estimated clonotype richness than memory subsets did. Sampling was limited to blood, and TCR repertoires in tissue likely differ from TCR repertoires in blood. The small number of donors limited the genetic and exposure-history diversity represented. Sharing across four donors was observed for approximately 5% of naive CD4, under 4% of naive CD8, about 2.5% of memory CD4, and around 0.42% of memory CD8 clonotypes. Compared with non-shared clonotypes, clonotypes shared by all four sorted-subset donors had higher generation probabilities.

Donors were healthy HIV-negative adults with no recently reported acute infections or vaccinations. Every donor was a Caucasian adult residing in Nashville, Tennessee, USA. Magnetic negative selection was used to enrich CD4+ T cells, after which naive cells were positively selected on CD45RA and the negative fraction became the memory subset. After blood collection by leukapheresis, PBMCs were isolated using Ficoll-Histopaque density gradient centrifugation and then cryopreserved in the vapor phase of liquid nitrogen. Purity and quantity of every magnetically sorted T cell population were checked by analytical flow cytometry. Genomic DNA was isolated from every sorted fraction and measured by UV absorbance on a Nanodrop 2000c. The CDR3 runs 13 amino acids, cysteine and phenylalanine included. Only the CDR3 region is kept as DNA, spanning 39 bases read in frame from base 1. CDR1 SQVTM and CDR2 ANQGSEA are derived from the germline V gene. V was cut back by 4 bases and J by 2 bases, leaving a gap of 10 bases between them.

About this clone: Its antigen remains unidentified. Base qualities were left out, and no much larger clone turns up one base away.

Using the deep immunoSEQ assay, multiplex PCR amplified TCR CDR3 regions from genomic DNA. Extracted genomic DNA from each cell subset was distributed evenly across all wells of several immunoSEQ 96-well plates, and each plate was treated as a replicate. For sorted subsets, roughly 190 ng of genomic DNA, equivalent to roughly 30,000 T cell genomes, went into each replicate PCR. Purified libraries were quantified with a Qubit 3.0 fluorometer, sized on a Bioanalyzer 2100, and re-quantified with the KAPA Library Quantification kit. Every immunoSEQ 96-well plate was sequenced on a separate single-read 150-cycle Illumina NextSeq 550 flow cell. Regarding the original processing steps: Because the immunoSEQ output held only junctional sequences and lacked quality scores, the filtering could not match the filtering applied to full-length reads. Sequences were annotated with PyIR, a Python wrapper for IgBLAST v1.9, and V/J genes and CDR3 were assigned using IMGT germline references. Reads were removed for weak V/J assignments (E-value above 1e-6), missing CDR3, stop codons, out-of-frame junctions, or ambiguous translated residues. A V3J clonotype was defined by an identical inferred V gene, J gene, and CDR3 amino acid sequence. Percentage overlap between repertoires was calculated by dividing the number of shared unique clonotypes by the size of the smaller repertoire. Richness of each repertoire was evaluated using RTK rarefaction, the Chao1 estimator, and Recon v2.1 estimates of unobserved clonotypes. Generation probabilities for all TCRbeta clonotypes obtained by the gDNA method from a handful of donors were computed using OLGA. TCRdb re-hosts the immuneACCESS table, in-frame sequences only. Its copies lack some clones; in the studies checked, an unresolved V gene accounts for under half of them, and the cause for the rest is not known. The D gene and trimming were derived from the DNA, and the V and J assignments and clone size from that table. For this sample the table gives some 980,000 clones, of which 60% to 85% were detected only once. The top ten clones comprise approximately 1.5% of the sample.

This TCR was sampled from a man aged 18 to 29 in good health. The sequenced material came from memory CD4+ T cells sorted from blood. This specimen's cell subset or site label, interpreted: CD45RA-negative fraction. The V and J segments used are TRBV29-1 and TRBJ2-3; TRBD1 could be the D gene, as 6 bases match. The CDR3 amino acid sequence is: CSVVTGLTDTQYF. The nucleotide sequence reads TGCAGCGTTGTAACAGGGCTCACAGATACGCAGTATTTT.